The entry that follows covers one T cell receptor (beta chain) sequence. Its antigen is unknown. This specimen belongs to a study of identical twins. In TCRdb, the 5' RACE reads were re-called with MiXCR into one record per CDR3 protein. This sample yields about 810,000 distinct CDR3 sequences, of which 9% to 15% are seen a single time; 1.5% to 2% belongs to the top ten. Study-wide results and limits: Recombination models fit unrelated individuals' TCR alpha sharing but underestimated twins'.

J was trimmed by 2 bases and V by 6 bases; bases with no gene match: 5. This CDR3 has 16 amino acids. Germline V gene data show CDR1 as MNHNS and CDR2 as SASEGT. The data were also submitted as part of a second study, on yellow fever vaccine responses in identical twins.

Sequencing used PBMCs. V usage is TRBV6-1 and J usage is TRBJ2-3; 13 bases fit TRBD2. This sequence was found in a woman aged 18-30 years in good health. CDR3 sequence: CASRRLAGGNTDTQYF. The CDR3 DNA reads TGTGCCAGCAGGAGACTAGCGGGGGGCAACACAGATACGCAGTATTTT.